Sequencing of this T cell receptor beta chain was carried out in a study of T cells expressing NK-cell markers. Overall study context: It was sorted CD3+CD56+NKG2C+, CD3+CD56+NKG2C- and CD3+CD56-NKG2C+ T cells that supplied the TCR beta repertoires. There were seven HCMV-seropositive donors and one seronegative donor among the eight sequenced.

General observations from the study: A handful of donors had dominant NKG2C+ clonotypes that comprised about 1.0-8% of their CD8+ T cells.

TCRdb re-called the 5' RACE reads; every CDR3 protein appears as one record, without DNA. The specimen's table records 550,000 to 600,000 distinct CDR3 sequences. Regarding this clonotype: Its antigen remains unidentified.

The length of the CDR3 is 14 residues. CDR1 SGHAT and CDR2 FQNNGV come from the germline V gene. The TCR comes from a man aged 18 to 29 in good health. Sequencing was done on a sample of blood T cells: a sorted CD56 or NKG2C T cell subset, CD4+ or CD8+ T cells, or bulk PBMC T cells (not recorded which). This sequence joins TRBV11-2 and TRBJ2-7; with no DNA, the TCRdb D assignment of TRBD1 cannot be verified. The CDR3 region is CASSLTDRGHEQYF.